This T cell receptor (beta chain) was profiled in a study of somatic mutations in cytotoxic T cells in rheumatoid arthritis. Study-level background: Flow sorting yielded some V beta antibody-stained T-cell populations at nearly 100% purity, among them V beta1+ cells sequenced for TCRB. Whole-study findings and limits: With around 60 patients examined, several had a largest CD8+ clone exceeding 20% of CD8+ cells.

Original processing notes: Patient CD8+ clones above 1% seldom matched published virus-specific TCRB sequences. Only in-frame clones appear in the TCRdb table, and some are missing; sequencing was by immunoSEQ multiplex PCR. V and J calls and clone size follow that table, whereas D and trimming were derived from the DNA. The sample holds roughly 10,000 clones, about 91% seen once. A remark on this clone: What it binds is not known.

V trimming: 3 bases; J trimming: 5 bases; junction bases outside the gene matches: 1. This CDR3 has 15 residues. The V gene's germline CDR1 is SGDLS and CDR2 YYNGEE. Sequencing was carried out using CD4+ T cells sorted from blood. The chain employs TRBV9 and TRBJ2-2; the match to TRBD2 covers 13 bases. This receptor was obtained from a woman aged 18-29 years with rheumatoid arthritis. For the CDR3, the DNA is TGTGCCAGCAGCGGGACTAGCGGGAGAACCGGGGAGCTGTTTTTT. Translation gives CASSGTSGRTGELFF.